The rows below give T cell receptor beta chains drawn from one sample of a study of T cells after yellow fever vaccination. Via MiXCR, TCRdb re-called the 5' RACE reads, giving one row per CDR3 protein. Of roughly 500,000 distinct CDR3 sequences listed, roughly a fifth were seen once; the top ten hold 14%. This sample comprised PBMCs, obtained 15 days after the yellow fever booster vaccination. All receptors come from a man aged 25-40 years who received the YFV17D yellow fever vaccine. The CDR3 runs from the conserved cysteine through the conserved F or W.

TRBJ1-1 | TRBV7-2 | CASSLYRATEAFF
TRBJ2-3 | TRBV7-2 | CASRLADTQYF
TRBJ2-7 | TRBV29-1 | CSVEGTSGSPYEQYF
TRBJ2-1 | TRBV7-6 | CASSLVPLAGNNEQFF
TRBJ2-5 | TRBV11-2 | CASSFTLAPTPREETQYF
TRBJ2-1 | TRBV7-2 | CASSLHPSGRYNEQFF
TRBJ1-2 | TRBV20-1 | CSARQPGTGNGYTF
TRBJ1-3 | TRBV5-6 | CASSPKTGSGNTIYF
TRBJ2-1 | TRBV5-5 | CASSLRTGTGIDEQFF
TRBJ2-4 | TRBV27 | CASGLAKNIQYF
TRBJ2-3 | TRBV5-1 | CASSLSGTDTQYF
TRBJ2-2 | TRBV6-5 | CASRGQPNTGELFF
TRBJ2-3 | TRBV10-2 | CASSELGGADLTDTQYF
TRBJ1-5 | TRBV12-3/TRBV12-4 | CASRRDRGNQPQHF
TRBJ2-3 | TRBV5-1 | CASSLGTGERTTDTQYF
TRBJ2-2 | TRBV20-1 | CSARESGERRGSGELFF
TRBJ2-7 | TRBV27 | CASSFLSAGPSYEQYF
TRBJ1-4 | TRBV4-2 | CASSQDRGREKLFF
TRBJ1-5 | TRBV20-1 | CSAIEGANQPQHF
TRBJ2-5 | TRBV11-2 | CASSSGGCTPLYQETQYF
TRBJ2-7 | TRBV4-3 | CASSQGGTSYEQYF
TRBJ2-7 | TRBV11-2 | CASSLVVKTSRYQVNEQYF
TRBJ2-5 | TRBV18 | CASSRLGTSQETQYF
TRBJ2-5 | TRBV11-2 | CASSLGTAGAPEIRETQYF
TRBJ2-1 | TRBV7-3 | CASSWDHYNEQFF
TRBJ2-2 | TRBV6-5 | CASSSFASGRGELFF
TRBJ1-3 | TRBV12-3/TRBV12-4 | CASTVGFSGNTIYF
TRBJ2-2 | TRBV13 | CASSDSGRGITGELFF
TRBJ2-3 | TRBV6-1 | CASSGIAGGLTTDTQYF
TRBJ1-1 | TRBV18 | CASSLGPQETEAFF
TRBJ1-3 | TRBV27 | CASSADGSFSGNTIYF
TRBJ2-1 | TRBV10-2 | CASSERADSYNEQFF
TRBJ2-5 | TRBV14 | CASSPRDRGSQETQYF
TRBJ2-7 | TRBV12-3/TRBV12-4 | CASSGRGLGSYEQYF
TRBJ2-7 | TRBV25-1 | CASSLLGNDEQYF
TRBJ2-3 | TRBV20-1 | CSASGLAGDVDTQYF
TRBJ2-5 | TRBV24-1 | CATSDLLAGVRETQYF
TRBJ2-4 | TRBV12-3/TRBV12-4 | CASSPRVAKNIQYF
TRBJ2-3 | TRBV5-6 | CASSLGGHSDTQYF
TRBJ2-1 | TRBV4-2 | CASSQDTGGGYNEQFF
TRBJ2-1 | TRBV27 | CASKPGQRNNEQFF
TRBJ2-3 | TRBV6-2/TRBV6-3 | CASSYSRPGLATQYF
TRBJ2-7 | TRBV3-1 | CASRQTATSYEQYF
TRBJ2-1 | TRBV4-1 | CASRRREREIEQFF
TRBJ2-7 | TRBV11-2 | CASSLYSGVNYEQYF
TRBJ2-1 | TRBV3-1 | CASSPPRLADSYNEQFF
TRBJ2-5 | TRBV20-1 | CSAPKETQYF
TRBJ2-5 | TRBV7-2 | CASSPDRPQTQYF
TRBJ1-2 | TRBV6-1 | CASSKRDGLQGYTF
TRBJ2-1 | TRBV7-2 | CAIKAGLRDNEQFF
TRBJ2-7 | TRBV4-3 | CASSQRGLAGEQYF
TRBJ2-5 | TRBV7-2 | CASSLLIGTGEETQYF
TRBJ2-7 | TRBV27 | CASSGRTSGSYEQYF
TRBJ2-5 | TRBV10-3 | CAISENEGEETQYF
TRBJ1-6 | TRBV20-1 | CSAGPGQGYSPLHF